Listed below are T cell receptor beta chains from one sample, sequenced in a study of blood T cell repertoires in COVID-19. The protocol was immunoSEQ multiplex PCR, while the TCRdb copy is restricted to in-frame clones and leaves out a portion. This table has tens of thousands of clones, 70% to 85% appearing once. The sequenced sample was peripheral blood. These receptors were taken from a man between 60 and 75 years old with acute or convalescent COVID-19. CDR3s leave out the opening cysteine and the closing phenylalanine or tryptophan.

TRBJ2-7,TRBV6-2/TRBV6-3,ASSYNHGGPSSYEQY
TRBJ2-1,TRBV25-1,ASSGRGFYNEQF
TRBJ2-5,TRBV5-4,ASSYGLAGGFGTQY
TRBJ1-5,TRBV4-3,ASSQDHRNNQPQH
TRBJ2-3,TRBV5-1,ASSFRSRSTDTQY
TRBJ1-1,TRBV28,ASGLPTEAF
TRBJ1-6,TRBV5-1,ASSLAGQGSSYNSPLH
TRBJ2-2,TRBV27,ASSLDPGQGNTGELF
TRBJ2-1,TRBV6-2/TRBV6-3,ASCRGGADNEQF
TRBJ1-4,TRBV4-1,ASSQEGEGNEKLF
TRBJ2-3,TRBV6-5,ASSPGAGDTQY
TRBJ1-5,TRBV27,ASSLSSP
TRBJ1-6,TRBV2,ASTPRRTGNNSPLH
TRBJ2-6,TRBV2,ASYRDGGANVLT
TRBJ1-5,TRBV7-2,ASSLGRVGGYSNQPQH
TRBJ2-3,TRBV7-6,ASSLNLAEDTQY
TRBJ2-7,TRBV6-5,ASRLGLAGFYEQY
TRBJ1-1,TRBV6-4,ASRRTGRNTEAF
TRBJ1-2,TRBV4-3,ASSQKQGAYNYGYT
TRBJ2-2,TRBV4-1,ASSQALGQGNPGELF
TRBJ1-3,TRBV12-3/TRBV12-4,ASRLPKGDTIY
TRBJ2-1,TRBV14,ASSPRRSGVYNEQF
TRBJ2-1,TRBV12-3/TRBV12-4,ASSFDRNNEQF
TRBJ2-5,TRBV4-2,ASSLNTGKQETQY
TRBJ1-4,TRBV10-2,ASSAGQGRPTNEKLF
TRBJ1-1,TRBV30,ASINYTEAF
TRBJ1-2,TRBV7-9,ASSLQAGAGGAYGYT
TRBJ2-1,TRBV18,ASSPPEFGVGGAGEQF
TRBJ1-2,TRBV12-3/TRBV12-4,ASSLVAGYT
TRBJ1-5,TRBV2,ASTLGRGNQPQH
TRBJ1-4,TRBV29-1,SVEVAGQGNEKLF
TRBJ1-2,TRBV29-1,SAWTEDGYT
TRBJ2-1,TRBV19,ASKSGTGHNEQF
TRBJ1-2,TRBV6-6,ASSWTGEGYT
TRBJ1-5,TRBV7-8,ASSLRTGQGGVNQPQH